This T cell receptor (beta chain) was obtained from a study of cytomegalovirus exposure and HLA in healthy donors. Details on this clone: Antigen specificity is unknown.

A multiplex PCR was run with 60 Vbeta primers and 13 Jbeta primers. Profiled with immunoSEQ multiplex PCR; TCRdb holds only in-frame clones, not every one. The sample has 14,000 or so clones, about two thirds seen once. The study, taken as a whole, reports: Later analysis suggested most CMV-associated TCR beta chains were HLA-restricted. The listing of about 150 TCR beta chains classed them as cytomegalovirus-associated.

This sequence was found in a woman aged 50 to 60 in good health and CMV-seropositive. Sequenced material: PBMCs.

CDR3 bases: TGCGCCACAACAGGGAAGCCACAATACGAGCAGTACTTC. Amino acid sequence: CATTGKPQYEQYF. This sequence joins TRBV10-2 and TRBJ2-7; tentatively, D is TRBD1 (6 bases). CDR1 WSHSY and CDR2 SAAADI come from the germline V gene. The ends were cut back, 10 bases at V and 4 bases at J, with 17 bases in the middle. This CDR3 spans 13 amino acids.